One and the same sample provided the 28 T cell receptor beta chains below, sequenced in a study of blood T cell repertoires in COVID-19. Sequencing was performed with immunoSEQ multiplex PCR; in TCRdb, only in-frame clones are kept and a portion is missing. The sample contains some 120,000 clones, approximately 87% of which appear only once. The sequencing input was peripheral blood. These receptors all stem from a man aged 50 or older with acute or convalescent COVID-19.

V and J are TRBV19 and TRBJ1-1; TRBD1 matches 7 bases. This CDR3 is built from 15 residues. The germline V gene has CDR1 LNHDA and CDR2 SQIVND (reference sequence). Losses at the gene ends were 6 bases for V and 0 bases for J; bases not matched to a gene: 7. The CDR3, as DNA: TGTGCCAGTAGAACTTACAGGGGTTTGAACACTGAAGCTTTCTTT. It yields the protein CASRTYRGLNTEAFF. The full variable domain, its missing parts supplied by reference TRBV19 and TRBJ1-1, is DGGITQSPKYLFRKEGQNVTLSCEQNLNHDAMYWYRQDPGQGLRLIYYSQIVNDFQKGDIAEGYSVSREKKESFPLTVTSAQKNPTAFYLCASRTYRGLNTEAFFGQGTRLTVV.

The DNA for the CDR3 is TGTGCCAGCAGATCCCCCGCCGGGACAGGACGTAACTATGGCTACACCTTC. This translates into CASRSPAGTGRNYGYTF. This chain uses TRBV27 with TRBJ1-2; 8 nucleotides align to TRBD1. Trimming at V came to 6 bases and at J to 1 base, leaving 13 bases not matched to a gene. The germline V gene has CDR1 MNHEY and CDR2 SMNVEV (reference sequence). The CDR3 totals 17 residues.

The chain links TRBV11-1 to TRBJ2-1; a possible D gene is TRBD2 (6 bases). V gave up 5 bases and J gave up 5 bases, with 10 bases separating them. CDR1 is SGHAT, CDR2 FQDESV, per germline (reference sequence). The CDR3 has 13 residues. CDR3 in amino acids: CASSAGIDNEQFF. In nucleotides, the CDR3 is TGTGCCAGCAGCGCGGGGATAGACAATGAGCAGTTCTTC.

The V gene is TRBV21-1, the J gene TRBJ2-3; TRBD2, the table's D call, was not compared with the DNA. TRBV21-1 is a documented pseudogene. The CDR3 contains 16 residues. CDR3 amino acids: CASSSLAGASTDTQYF. The CDR3 region has the DNA TGTGCCAGCAGCTCACTAGCGGGAGCTAGCACAGATACGCAGTATTTT.

The J gene is TRBJ2-1, the V gene TRBV6-2 or TRBV6-3; TRBD2 matches at 8 bases. This CDR3 has 16 residues. The V gene's germline CDR1 is MNHEY and CDR2 SVGEGT. Germline trimming cut 5 bases from V and 6 bases from J; bases unmatched to any gene: 12. CDR3 DNA sequence: TGTGCCAGCAGTACTTTGGACCAGCGGGGGTTCAATGAGCAGTTCTTC. Its protein product is CASSTLDQRGFNEQFF.

In this sample, this clone turned up once. V usage is TRBV5-4 and J usage is TRBJ2-5; perhaps TRBD2 as D (5 bases). CDR3 length equals 14 residues. Germline V lookup: CDR1 SGHNT, CDR2 YYREEE (reference sequence). The V gene lost 4 bases and the J gene lost 0 bases, with 10 bases spanning the gap. The CDR3 spells CASSPRTDQETQYF. The CDR3, as DNA: TGTGCCAGCAGCCCGCGGACTGACCAAGAGACCCAGTACTTC.

The chain's CDR3 is CAFSQGQGNYGYTF. For the CDR3, the DNA is TGTGCCTTCTCGCAGGGACAGGGCAACTATGGCTACACCTTC. The V call is TRBV30, the J call TRBJ1-2, with 9 bases aligning to TRBD1. The V gene end was trimmed by 7 bases and the J gene end by 2 bases; junction bases not matched to a gene: 8. Per the germline V gene, CDR1 is GTSNPN and CDR2 is SVGIG (reference sequence). The CDR3 length is 14 residues. The full variable domain, with the rest looked up from reference TRBV30 and TRBJ1-2, is SQTIHQWPATLVQPVGSPLSLECTVEGTSNPNLYWYRQAAGRGLQLLFYSVGIGQISSEVPQNLSASRPQDRQFILSSKKLLLSDSGFYLCAFSQGQGNYGYTFGSGTRLTVV.

The rearrangement links TRBV19 to TRBJ2-7; 8 nucleotides agree with TRBD2. With 3 bases clipped from V and 4 bases from J, the junction kept 14 bases outside the gene matches. From germline, CDR1 is LNHDA and CDR2 SQIVND (reference sequence). The CDR3 extends over 17 amino acids. CDR3 DNA: TGTGCCAGTAGTATCGGGGGGGAGCGGTACGGTCCGTACGAGCAGTACTTC. This translates into CASSIGGERYGPYEQYF.

V and J are TRBV27 and TRBJ2-7; perhaps TRBD2 as D (8 bases). The CDR3 spans 15 residues. CDR1 MNHEY and CDR2 SMNVEV come from the germline V gene (reference sequence). The V end lost 5 bases, the J end lost 5 bases, and 19 bases lay between the germline ends. The CDR3 DNA sequence: TGTGCCAGCAGTAACACCGGGACTAGGGGGCACGAGCAGTACTTC. This sequence encodes CASSNTGTRGHEQYF.

This chain connects TRBV11-2 to TRBJ1-1; maybe TRBD1 (6 bases). CDR3 size: 16 residues. The V gene's germline CDR1 is SGHAT and CDR2 FQNNGV. Trimming pared 6 bases from V and 6 bases from J, leaving 23 bases between. The chain's CDR3 is CASRWPFGRGLPEAFF. The CDR3, as DNA: TGTGCCAGCAGATGGCCCTTTGGCAGGGGATTGCCTGAAGCTTTCTTT.

The rearrangement uses TRBV29-1 and TRBJ2-1; 7 bases map to TRBD2. The CDR3 spans 14 residues. After removal of 4 bases from V and 4 bases from J, the junction contained 7 bases not matched to a gene. The germline gives CDR1 SQVTM, CDR2 ANQGSEA. In nucleotides, the CDR3 is TGCAGCGTTGTTAGGCCTAGCGGTTACAATGAGCAGTTCTTC. As protein: CSVVRPSGYNEQFF.

This chain connects TRBV25-1 to TRBJ2-7; D is uncertain. Germline CDR1 MGHDK, CDR2 SYGVNS. V was cut by 5 bases and J by 0 bases, with 14 bases left in between. The CDR3 runs 15 residues. The CDR3 DNA reads TGTGCCAGCAGTCTTGGCGGTGCTACCTCCTACGAGCAGTACTTC. It specifies CASSLGGATSYEQYF.

This sequence joins TRBV6-1 and TRBJ1-2, with 7 bases lining up with TRBD1. The V gene end was trimmed by 2 bases and the J gene end by 2 bases; junction bases not matched to a gene: 5. The CDR3 is 15 residues long. Germline loops: CDR1 MNHNS, CDR2 SASEGT. CDR3: CASSEFTGVNYGYTF. Written as DNA, the CDR3 is TGTGCCAGCAGTGAATTCACAGGGGTAAACTATGGCTACACCTTC.

This clone came up once. The V call is TRBV21-1, the J call TRBJ1-2; the table's D call of TRBD1 was not tested on the DNA. TRBV21-1 counts as a pseudogene. The CDR3 has 15 amino acids. CDR3 bases: TGTGCCAGCAGCCACCGGGACAGCCCCGGAGGGGGCTACACCTTC. Translation gives CASSHRDSPGGGYTF.

The genes are TRBV7-2 and TRBJ2-5, with D perhaps TRBD1 (5 bases). Trimming took 5 bases from V and 1 from J, leaving 11 bases between them. Germline CDR1 is SGHTA and CDR2 is FQGNSA. CDR3 length: 14 residues. The CDR3 region has the DNA TGTGCCAGCAGCCTGGTCCAGGGCCAAGAGACCCAGTACTTC. Its protein is CASSLVQGQETQYF.

The chain combines TRBV6-5 with TRBJ1-5; maybe TRBD1 (6 bases). Trimming removed 7 bases from V and 2 bases from J, with 15 bases in between. This CDR3 has 15 amino acids. Germline CDR1 MNHEY, CDR2 SVGAGI. The CDR3 is CASTKRKGGNQPQHF. In DNA, the CDR3 is TGTGCCAGCACTAAACGGAAGGGGGGCAATCAGCCCCAGCATTTT.

The chain recombines TRBV5-1 with TRBJ2-2, with 7 bases fitting TRBD2. CDR3 length equals 14 residues. Looked up from germline, CDR1 is SGHRS and CDR2 is YFSETQ. Trimming at V came to 4 bases and at J to 6 bases, leaving 6 bases not matched to a gene. The CDR3 is CASSIGLVAGELFF. Here the CDR3 DNA reads TGCGCCAGCAGCATAGGACTAGTCGCCGGGGAGCTGTTTTTT. Variable domain in full (rest from reference TRBV5-1 and TRBJ2-2): KAGVTQTPRYLIKTRGQQVTLSCSPISGHRSVSWYQQTPGQGLQFLFEYFSETQRNKGNFPGRFSGRQFSNSRSEMNVSTLELGDSALYLCASSIGLVAGELFFGEGSRLTVL.

The chain recombines TRBV19 with TRBJ1-5, with a possible D match to TRBD1 (6 bases). V lost 1 base to trimming and J lost 7 bases, with 14 bases between them. Germline V gives CDR1 LNHDA, CDR2 SQIVND (reference sequence). This CDR3 is 15 amino acids long. CDR3 protein: CASSIVGGARQPQHF. As DNA, the CDR3 is TGTGCCAGTAGTATAGTGGGGGGGGCTCGACAGCCCCAGCATTTT.

The chain has TRBV11-3 and TRBJ2-3; 9 bases match TRBD1. Germline V CDR1 and CDR2: SGHNT, YENEEA. CDR3 length: 16 residues. Unmatched junction bases numbered 2, after V lost 1 base and J lost 0 bases. CDR3 in amino acids: CASSLGDRGSTDTQYF. The CDR3 coding sequence is TGTGCCAGCAGCTTAGGTGACAGGGGGAGCACAGATACGCAGTATTTT.

This chain links TRBV19 with TRBJ1-1; 7 nucleotides line up with TRBD1. The CDR3 runs 15 residues. Trimming removed 5 bases from V and 6 bases from J; junction bases left unmatched: 12. Germline CDR1 reads LNHDA; CDR2 reads SQIVND (reference sequence). CDR3 sequence: CASSGETGIRPEAFF. CDR3 coding DNA: TGTGCCAGTAGTGGGGAGACAGGGATCAGGCCTGAAGCTTTCTTT.

V usage is TRBV18 and J usage is TRBJ2-5; tentatively, D is TRBD2 (5 bases). Germline values: CDR1 KGHSH, CDR2 LQKENI. The CDR3 is made up of 16 amino acids. V dropped 1 base and J dropped 1 base, with 13 bases sitting between them. The CDR3, as DNA: TGTGCCAGCTCACCACAGCCCCAACTAGTCCAAGAGACCCAGTACTTC. Translating gives CASSPQPQLVQETQYF.

The chain has TRBV5-1 and TRBJ2-2; maybe TRBD1 (6 bases). V shed 4 bases and J shed 5 bases, with 15 bases lying between them. The CDR3 is 15 residues long. Germline V gene sequence: CDR1 SGHRS, CDR2 YFSETQ. The CDR3 region is CASSLGLGATGELFF. CDR3 DNA sequence: TGCGCCAGCAGCCTTGGGTTGGGGGCAACCGGGGAGCTGTTTTTT.

V is TRBV6-5 and J is TRBJ2-7, with 8 bases matching TRBD2. CDR1 and CDR2 (germline): MNHEY, SVGAGI. CDR3 length: 14 amino acids. The V and J ends lost 7 bases and 4 bases, in that order; junction bases with no gene match: 9. DNA for the CDR3: TGTGCCAGCACCCCCGGGGGGGACCTTTACGAGCAGTACTTC. Its translation: CASTPGGDLYEQYF.

This chain joins TRBV18 and TRBJ1-1, with TRBD1 matching 7 bases. Unmatched junction bases numbered 9, after V lost 6 bases and J lost 2 bases. This CDR3 region has 15 residues. From germline, CDR1 is KGHSH and CDR2 LQKENI. CDR3 nucleotides: TGTGCCAGCTCGTACTCCGGGACAGTAAACACTGAAGCTTTCTTT. It is translated as CASSYSGTVNTEAFF.

This chain connects TRBV30 to TRBJ2-7; possible D gene TRBD1, 6 bases. The CDR3 consists of 14 residues. CDR1 GTSNPN and CDR2 SVGIG come from the germline V gene (reference sequence). V shed 4 bases and J shed 4 bases, with 17 bases lying between them. CDR3 nucleotide sequence: TGTGCCTGGAACCTACGGGCAGGGGTTTACGAGCAGTACTTC. Its translation is CAWNLRAGVYEQYF.

The J gene is TRBJ2-7, the V gene TRBV7-8; 10 nucleotides line up with TRBD2. Losses at the gene ends were 1 base for V and 7 bases for J; bases not matched to a gene: 10. Germline V gene data show CDR1 as SGHVS and CDR2 as FQNEAQ. The CDR3 runs 16 residues. The CDR3 loop is CASSLVTSGPPLEQYF. DNA of the CDR3: TGTGCCAGCAGCTTAGTGACTAGCGGGCCACCTTTAGAGCAGTACTTC.

The gene calls are TRBV19 and TRBJ1-1; 7 positions agree with TRBD1. V lost 5 bases to trimming and J lost 5 bases; unmatched junction nucleotides: 14. This CDR3 spans 16 amino acids. Germline V lookup: CDR1 LNHDA, CDR2 SQIVND (reference sequence). The CDR3 protein is CASSSSTGPGQTEAFF. CDR3 DNA: TGTGCCAGTAGTTCGAGTACGGGACCGGGACAGACTGAAGCTTTCTTT.

Only a few counts were recorded for this clone. The V and J genes are TRBV19 and TRBJ2-2; TRBD1 matches 7 bases. J was trimmed by 2 bases and V by 6 bases; bases with no gene match: 3. Per the germline V gene, CDR1 is LNHDA and CDR2 is SQIVND (reference sequence). This CDR3 contains 14 residues. The CDR3 is CASRNRGNTGELFF. CDR3 sequence (DNA): TGTGCCAGTAGGAACAGGGGAAACACCGGGGAGCTGTTTTTT.